This T cell receptor beta chain was profiled in a study of T cell changes during pregnancy in multiple sclerosis. The V and J ends lost 6 bases and 4 bases, in that order; junction bases with no gene match: 9. Germline V gives CDR1 SGHNT, CDR2 YENEEA. There are 15 residues in the CDR3. Data came from immunoSEQ multiplex PCR; TCRdb stores just in-frame clones and leaves some out. The data show 30,000 to 50,000 clones, about 90% seen once. This receptor was identified in a female donor with multiple sclerosis, enrolled in a pregnancy study. The chain links TRBV11-3 to TRBJ2-1, with 7 bases identical to TRBD2. The starting material was CD4+ T cells from peripheral blood mononuclear cells, obtained in the third trimester of pregnancy. The CDR3 here is CASSLRLAEYNEQFF. CDR3 in DNA: TGTGCCAGCAGTCTTAGGCTAGCGGAGTACAATGAGCAGTTCTTC. The full variable domain, completed using reference TRBV11-3 and TRBJ2-1, is EAGVVQSPRYKIIEKKQPVAFWCNPISGHNTLYWYLQNLGQGPELLIRYENEEAVDDSQLPKDRFSAERLKGVDSTLKIQPAELGDSAVYLCASSLRLAEYNEQFFGPGTRLTVL.